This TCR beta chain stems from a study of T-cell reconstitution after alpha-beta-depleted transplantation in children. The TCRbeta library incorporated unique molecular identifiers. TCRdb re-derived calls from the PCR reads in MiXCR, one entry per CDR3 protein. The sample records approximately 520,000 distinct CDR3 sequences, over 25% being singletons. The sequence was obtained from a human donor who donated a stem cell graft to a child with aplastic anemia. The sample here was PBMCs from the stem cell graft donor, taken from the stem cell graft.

CDR3 amino acids: CASSLQPGYEQYV. Written as DNA, the CDR3 is TGTGCCAGCAGTCTCCAGCCTGGGTACGAGCAGTACGTC. The V call is TRBV12-3 or TRBV12-4, the J call TRBJ2-7, with D unclear. V lost 5 bases and J lost 4, with 12 bases in between. The CDR3 is made up of 13 amino acids.